The present T cell receptor (beta chain) was sequenced within a study of early T cells in non-severe SARS-CoV-2 infection. This clonotype was counted ten times or more. Germline V gives CDR1 LGHNA, CDR2 YSLEER. The germline V and J ends were trimmed by 1 base and 8 bases, with 14 bases remaining between them. The CDR3 is made up of 15 amino acids. TCRdb redid the calling of the 5' RACE reads with MiXCR, one entry per CDR3 protein. The table has around 57,000 distinct CDR3 sequences, approximately 6.7% seen once. The clonotype comes from an adult who was a healthcare worker with PCR-confirmed SARS-CoV-2 infection or an uninfected control (not recorded which). The rearrangement joins TRBV4-3 to TRBJ1-4, with D maybe TRBD1 (6 bases). Material for sequencing was whole blood. The CDR3 region has the DNA TGCGCCAGCAGCCAAGCAGGCCATAGGGGGGAAAAACTGTTTTTT. Translating gives CASSQAGHRGEKLFF.